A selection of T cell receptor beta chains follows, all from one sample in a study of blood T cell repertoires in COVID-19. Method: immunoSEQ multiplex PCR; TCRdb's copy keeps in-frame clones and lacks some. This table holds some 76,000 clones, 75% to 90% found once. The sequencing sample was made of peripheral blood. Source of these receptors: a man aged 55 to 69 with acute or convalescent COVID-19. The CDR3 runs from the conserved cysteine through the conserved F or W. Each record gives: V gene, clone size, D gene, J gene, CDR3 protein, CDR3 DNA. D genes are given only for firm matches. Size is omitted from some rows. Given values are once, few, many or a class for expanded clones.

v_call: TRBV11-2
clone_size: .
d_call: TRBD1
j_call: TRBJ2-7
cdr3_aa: CASSRDSSYEQYF
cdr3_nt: TGTGCCAGCAGCCGGGACAGCTCCTACGAGCAGTACTTC

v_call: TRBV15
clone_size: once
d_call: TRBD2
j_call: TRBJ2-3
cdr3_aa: CATSRSREETYF
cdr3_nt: TGTGCCACCAGCAGAAGCCGGGAGGAAACGTATTTT

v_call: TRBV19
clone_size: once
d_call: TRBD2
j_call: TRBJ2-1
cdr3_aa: CASSKGMGGRPVREQFF
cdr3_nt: TGTGCCAGTAGTAAGGGCATGGGCGGGAGGCCCGTCCGGGAGCAGTTCTTC

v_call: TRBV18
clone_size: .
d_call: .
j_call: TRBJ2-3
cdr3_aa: CASHRSGLSDTQYF
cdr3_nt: TGTGCCAGCCACCGGTCAGGGCTCTCCGATACGCAGTATTTT

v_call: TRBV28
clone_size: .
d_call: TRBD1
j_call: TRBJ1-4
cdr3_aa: CASSRDTGTVTEKLFF
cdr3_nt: TGTGCCAGCAGTCGCGACACCGGGACAGTGACCGAAAAACTGTTTTTT

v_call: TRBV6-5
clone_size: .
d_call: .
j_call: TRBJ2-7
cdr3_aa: CASKQGTHEQYF
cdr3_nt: TGTGCCAGCAAACAGGGAACCCACGAGCAGTACTTC

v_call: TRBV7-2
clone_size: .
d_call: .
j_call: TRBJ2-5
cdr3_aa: CASSRTASQETQYF
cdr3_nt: TGTGCCAGCAGCCGGACAGCAAGCCAAGAGACCCAGTACTTC

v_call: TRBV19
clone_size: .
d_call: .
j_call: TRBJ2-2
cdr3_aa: CASSIVGPSTGELFF
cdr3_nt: TGTGCCAGTAGTATAGTGGGCCCGAGCACCGGGGAGCTGTTTTTT

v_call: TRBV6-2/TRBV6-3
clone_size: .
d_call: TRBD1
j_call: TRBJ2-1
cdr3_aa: CASSRQGDEQFF
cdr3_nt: TGTGCCAGCAGTAGACAGGGCGATGAGCAGTTCTTC

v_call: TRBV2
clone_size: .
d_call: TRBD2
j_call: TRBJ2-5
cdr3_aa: CASTKTSGGLKTQYF
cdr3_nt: TGTGCCAGCACCAAGACTAGCGGGGGGTTGAAGACCCAGTACTTC

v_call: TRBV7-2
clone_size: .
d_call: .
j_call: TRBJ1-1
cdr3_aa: CASSPTGLMNTEAFF
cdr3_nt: TGTGCCAGCAGTCCCACAGGCCTTATGAACACTGAAGCTTTCTTT

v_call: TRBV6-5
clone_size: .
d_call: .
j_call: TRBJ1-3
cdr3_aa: CASNLLRGSGNTIYF
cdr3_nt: TGTGCCAGCAACCTTCTCAGGGGCTCTGGAAACACCATATATTTT

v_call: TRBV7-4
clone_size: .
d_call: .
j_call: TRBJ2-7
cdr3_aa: CASSLGDKTYEQYF
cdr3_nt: TGTGCCAGCAGCTTAGGTGACAAGACCTACGAGCAGTACTTC

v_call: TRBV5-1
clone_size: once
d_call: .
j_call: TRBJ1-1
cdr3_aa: CASSPRGSTEAFF
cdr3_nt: TGCGCCAGCAGCCCTAGGGGGAGCACTGAAGCTTTCTTT

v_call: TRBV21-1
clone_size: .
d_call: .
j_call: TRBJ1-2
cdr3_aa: CASSKINRNYGYTF
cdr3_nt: TGTGCCAGCAGCAAAATAAACAGGAACTATGGCTACACCTTC

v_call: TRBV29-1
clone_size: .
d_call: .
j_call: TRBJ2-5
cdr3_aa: CSQGVQETQYF
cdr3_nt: TGCAGCCAAGGGGTTCAAGAGACCCAGTACTTC

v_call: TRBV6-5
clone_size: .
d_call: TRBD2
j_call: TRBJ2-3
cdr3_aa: CASRKAAGSPDTQYF
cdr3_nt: TGTGCCAGCAGGAAAGCAGCGGGGTCCCCAGATACGCAGTATTTT

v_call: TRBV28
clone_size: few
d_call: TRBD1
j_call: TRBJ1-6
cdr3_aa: CASCPRPGQSDSPLHF
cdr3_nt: TGTGCCAGCTGTCCTCGTCCGGGACAGTCTGATTCACCCCTCCACTTT

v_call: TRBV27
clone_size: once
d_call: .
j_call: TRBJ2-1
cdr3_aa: CASSLRWSSYNEQFF
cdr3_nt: TGTGCCAGCAGTTTAAGGTGGAGCTCCTACAATGAGCAGTTCTTC

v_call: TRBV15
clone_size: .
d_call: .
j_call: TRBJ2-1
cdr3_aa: CATSRDSFEQFF
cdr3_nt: TGTGCCACCAGCAGAGATTCTTTTGAGCAGTTCTTC

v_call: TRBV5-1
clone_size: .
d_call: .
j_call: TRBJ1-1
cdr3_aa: CASSGTVNTEAFF
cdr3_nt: TGCGCCAGCAGCGGGACTGTGAACACTGAAGCTTTCTTT

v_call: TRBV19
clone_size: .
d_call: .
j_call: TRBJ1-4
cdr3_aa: CASKKTGGEKLFF
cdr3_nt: TGTGCCAGTAAAAAGACTGGAGGGGAAAAACTGTTTTTT

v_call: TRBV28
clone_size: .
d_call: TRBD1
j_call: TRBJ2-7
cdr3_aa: CASSTRGTGGSYEQYF
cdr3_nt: TGTGCCAGCAGTACCCGGGGGACAGGAGGCTCCTACGAGCAGTACTTC

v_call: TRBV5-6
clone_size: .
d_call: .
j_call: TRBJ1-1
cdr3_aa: CASSFSGNTEAFF
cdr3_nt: TGTGCCAGCAGCTTTTCGGGGAACACTGAAGCTTTCTTT

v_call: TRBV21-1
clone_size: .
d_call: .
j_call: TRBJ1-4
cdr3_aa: CASSKVPGTLNEKLFF
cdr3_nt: TGTGCCAGCAGCAAAGTCCCCGGGACACTTAATGAAAAACTGTTTTTT

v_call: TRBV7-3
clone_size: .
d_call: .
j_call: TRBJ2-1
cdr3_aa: CASSNTNEQFF
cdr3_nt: TGTGCCAGCAGCAACACAAATGAGCAGTTCTTC

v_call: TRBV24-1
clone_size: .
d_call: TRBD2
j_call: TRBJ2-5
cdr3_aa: CATSDRAGGPVQETQYF
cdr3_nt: TGTGCCACCAGTGACCGAGCGGGAGGGCCGGTTCAAGAGACCCAGTACTTC

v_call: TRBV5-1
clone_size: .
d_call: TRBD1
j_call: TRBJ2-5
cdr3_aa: CASSPGTGEETQYF
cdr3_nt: TGCGCCAGCAGCCCGGGGACAGGGGAAGAGACCCAGTACTTC

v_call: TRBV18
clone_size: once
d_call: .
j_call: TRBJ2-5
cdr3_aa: CASSPYRSQETQYF
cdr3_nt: TGTGCCAGCTCACCGTACAGGTCCCAAGAGACCCAGTACTTC

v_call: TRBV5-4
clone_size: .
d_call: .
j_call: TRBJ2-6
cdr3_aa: CASSLGGSGANVLTF
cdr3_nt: TGTGCCAGCAGCTTGGGCGGGTCTGGGGCCAACGTCCTGACTTTC

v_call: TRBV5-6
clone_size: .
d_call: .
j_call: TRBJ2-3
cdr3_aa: CASSRAGRTDTQYF
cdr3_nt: TGTGCCAGCAGCCGCGCGGGGAGGACAGATACGCAGTATTTT

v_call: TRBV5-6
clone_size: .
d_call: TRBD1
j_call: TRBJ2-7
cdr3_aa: CASSLAGQGYEQYF
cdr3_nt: TGTGCCAGCAGCTTGGCGGGACAGGGGTACGAGCAGTACTTC

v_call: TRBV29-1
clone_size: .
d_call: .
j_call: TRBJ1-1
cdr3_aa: CSVDTGQLNTEAFF
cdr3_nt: TGCAGCGTTGATACGGGACAATTGAACACTGAAGCTTTCTTT

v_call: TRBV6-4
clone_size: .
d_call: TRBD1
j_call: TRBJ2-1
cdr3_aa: CASSAQTGGYNEQFF
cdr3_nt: TGTGCCAGCAGTGCACAGACAGGGGGCTACAATGAGCAGTTCTTC

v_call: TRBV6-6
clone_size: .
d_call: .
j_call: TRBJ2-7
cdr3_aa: CASSYSTQTGEQYF
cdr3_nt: TGTGCCAGCAGTTACTCGACCCAGACTGGCGAGCAGTACTTC

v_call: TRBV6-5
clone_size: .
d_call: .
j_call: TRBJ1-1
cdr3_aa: CASSYSPRGEAFF
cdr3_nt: TGTGCCAGCAGTTACTCACCTCGGGGTGAAGCTTTCTTT

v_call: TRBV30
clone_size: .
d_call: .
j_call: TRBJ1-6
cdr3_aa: CAWSVGARRDSPLHF
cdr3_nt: TGTGCCTGGAGTGTAGGGGCCCGAAGGGATTCACCCCTCCACTTT

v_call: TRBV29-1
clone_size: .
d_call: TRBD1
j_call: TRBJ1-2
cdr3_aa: CSVVGDRQSYGYTF
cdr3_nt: TGCAGCGTTGTAGGGGACAGGCAGTCCTATGGCTACACCTTC

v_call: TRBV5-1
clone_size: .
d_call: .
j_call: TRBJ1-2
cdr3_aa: CASSLTSGRNYGYTF
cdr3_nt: TGCGCCAGCAGCTTGACTTCAGGGCGTAACTATGGCTACACCTTC

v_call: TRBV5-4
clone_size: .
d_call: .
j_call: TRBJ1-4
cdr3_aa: CASSLGGANEKLFF
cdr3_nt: TGTGCCAGCAGCCTGGGGGGAGCTAATGAAAAACTGTTTTTT

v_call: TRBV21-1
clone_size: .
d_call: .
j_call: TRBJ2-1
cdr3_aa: CASSKAVGTSGRSYNEQFF
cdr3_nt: TGTGCCAGCAGCAAAGCAGTGGGTACTAGCGGTCGCTCCTACAATGAGCAGTTCTTC

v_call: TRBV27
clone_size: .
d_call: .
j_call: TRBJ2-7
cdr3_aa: CASSSMALADTYEQYF
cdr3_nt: TGTGCCAGCAGTTCTATGGCCCTAGCAGATACCTACGAGCAGTACTTC

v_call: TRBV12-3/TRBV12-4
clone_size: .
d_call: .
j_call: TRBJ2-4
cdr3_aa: CASSLAKNIQYF
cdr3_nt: TGTGCCAGCAGTTTGGCAAAAAACATTCAGTACTTC

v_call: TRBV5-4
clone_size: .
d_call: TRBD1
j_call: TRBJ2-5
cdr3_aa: CASSSATGAQETQYF
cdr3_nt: TGTGCCAGCAGTTCCGCGACAGGGGCTCAAGAGACCCAGTACTTC

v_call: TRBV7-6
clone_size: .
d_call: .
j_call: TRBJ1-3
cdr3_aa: CASSLGESSGNTIYF
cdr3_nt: TGTGCCAGCAGCTTAGGCGAGAGCTCTGGAAACACCATATATTTT

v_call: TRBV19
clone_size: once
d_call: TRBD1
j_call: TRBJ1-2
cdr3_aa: CASSIVVGQGARYGYTF
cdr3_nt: TGTGCCAGTAGTATAGTAGTCGGACAGGGGGCGCGATATGGCTACACCTTC

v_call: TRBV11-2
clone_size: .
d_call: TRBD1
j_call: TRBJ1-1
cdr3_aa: CASSPRTGYGTEAFF
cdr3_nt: TGTGCCAGCAGCCCTCGGACAGGGTACGGCACTGAAGCTTTCTTT

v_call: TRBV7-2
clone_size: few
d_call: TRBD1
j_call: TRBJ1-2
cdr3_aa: CASSLGGQGIYGYTF
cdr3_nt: TGTGCCAGCAGCTTAGGGGGACAGGGAATCTATGGCTACACCTTC

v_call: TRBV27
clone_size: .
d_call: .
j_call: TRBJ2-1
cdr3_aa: CASSPWDFSSYNEQFF
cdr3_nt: TGTGCCAGCAGTCCCTGGGACTTCAGCTCCTACAATGAGCAGTTCTTC

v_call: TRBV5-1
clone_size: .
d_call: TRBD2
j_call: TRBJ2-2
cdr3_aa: CASRPGTTDTGELFF
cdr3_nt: TGCGCCAGCAGGCCCGGGACTACCGACACCGGGGAGCTGTTTTTT

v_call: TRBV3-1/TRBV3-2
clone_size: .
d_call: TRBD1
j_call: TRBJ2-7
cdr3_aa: CASRDGQGTYEQYF
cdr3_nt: TGTGCCAGCAGAGACGGACAGGGGACCTACGAGCAGTACTTC

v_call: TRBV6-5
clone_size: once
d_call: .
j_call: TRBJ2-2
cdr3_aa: CASSYQGQTGELFF
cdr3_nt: TGTGCCAGCAGTTATCAGGGGCAGACCGGGGAGCTGTTTTTT

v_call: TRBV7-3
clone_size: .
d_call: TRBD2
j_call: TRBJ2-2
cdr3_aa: CASSLNSGRAQNGELFF
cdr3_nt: TGTGCCAGCAGCTTAAATAGCGGGAGGGCGCAGAACGGGGAGCTGTTTTTT

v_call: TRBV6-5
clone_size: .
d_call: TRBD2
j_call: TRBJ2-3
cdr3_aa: CAGRLAGGGDTQYF
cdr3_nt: TGTGCCGGTAGACTAGCGGGAGGGGGAGATACGCAGTATTTT

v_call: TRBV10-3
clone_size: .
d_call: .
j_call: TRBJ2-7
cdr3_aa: CAHRRDQSGSYEQYF
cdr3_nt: TGTGCGCACAGGAGGGATCAGTCAGGCTCCTACGAGCAGTACTTC

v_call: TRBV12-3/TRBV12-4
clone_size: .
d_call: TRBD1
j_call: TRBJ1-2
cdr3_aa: CASNPTGTYGYTF
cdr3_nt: TGTGCCAGCAATCCGACAGGGACTTATGGCTACACCTTC